This TCR beta chain was sequenced in a study of T cell responses to AZD1222 COVID-19 vaccine. For the study at large: Analysis merged second doses at about 4 or about 12 weeks.

Study outcomes and limitations: CD4 TCRs associated with vaccination spanned spike, dominating at 160-218 and 743-854. Donors, mostly white British, included more females; clonal diversity was possibly underestimated.

Per germline, CDR1 MNHEY and CDR2 SMNVEV (reference sequence). The ends lost 3 bases at V and 7 bases at J; junction bases unmatched: 7. The CDR3 is made up of 17 amino acids. Worth noting for this clone: The antigen is unknown.

Profiled with immunoSEQ multiplex PCR; TCRdb holds only in-frame clones, not every one. The table shows roughly 91,000 clones, with more than 90% occurring only once. This chain connects TRBV27 to TRBJ2-1; 15 nucleotides agree with TRBD2. This receptor was taken from an adult in good health. The input for sequencing was peripheral blood, taken on day 0 of AZD1222 vaccination. The DNA for the CDR3 is TGTGCCAGCAGTTTCGGGACTAGCGGGAGGAGTAGGAATGAGCAGTTCTTC. The encoded protein is CASSFGTSGRSRNEQFF.